A single sample gave rise to the 4 T cell receptor beta chains below, sequenced in a study of T cells in Graves' hyperthyroidism and ophthalmopathy. Researchers took RNA transcripts and amplified the TCR beta CDR3 regions from them. First-round RT-PCR with HTBI primers amplified the TCR CDR3 region. TCRdb called the multiplex PCR reads again in MiXCR, with one record for every CDR3 protein. The sample records fewer than 300,000 distinct CDR3 sequences, around a quarter being singletons. Material: blood. Receptor source: a man aged 40-49 years with Graves' hyperthyroidism that later progressed to Graves' ophthalmopathy.

This clonotype was seen ten or more times. The V call is TRBV20-1, the J call TRBJ2-5, with TRBD2 identical over 11 bases. CDR1 and CDR2 from the germline V gene are DFQATT and SNEGSKA (reference sequence). V dropped 4 bases and J dropped 4; count of bases not matched to a gene: 11. The CDR3 runs 16 residues. Here the CDR3 reads CSAKTHRLAGPETQYF. The DNA for the CDR3 is TGCAGTGCTAAGACCCATCGACTAGCGGGGCCAGAGACCCAGTACTTC.

The V call is TRBV6-2 or TRBV6-3, the J call TRBJ2-7; 8 nucleotides agree with TRBD2. The J segment lost 0 bases and the V segment lost 6 bases, leaving 7 bases of the junction unmatched. Looked up from germline, CDR1 is MNHEY and CDR2 is SVGEGT. The CDR3 length is 15 residues. The CDR3 protein is CASRPQRGFSYEQYF. The CDR3 DNA reads TGTGCCAGCAGACCTCAGCGGGGGTTCTCCTACGAGCAGTACTTC.

This clonotype showed up just a few times. This sequence joins TRBV18 and TRBJ1-3; 9 bases are shared with TRBD1. V lost 3 bases and J lost 2; bases outside the gene matches: 5. In germline, CDR1 is KGHSH, CDR2 LQKENI. The CDR3 has 16 amino acids. In DNA, the CDR3 is TGTGCCAGCTCACCGAAGACAGGGGGAACTGGAAACACCATATATTTT. Translation: CASSPKTGGTGNTIYF.

The chain uses TRBV15 and TRBJ1-1; tentative D call: TRBD1 (5 bases). Germline V gives CDR1 LNHNV, CDR2 YYDKDF (reference sequence). This CDR3 is 13 amino acids long. The V end lost 5 bases, the J end lost 4 bases, and 11 bases lay between the germline ends. CDR3 in DNA: TGTGCCACCAGCGCCCGTAGGGGCACTGAAGCTTTCTTT. Its translation: CATSARRGTEAFF.